The T cell receptor beta chain under discussion was sequenced for a study of blood T cell repertoires in COVID-19. Study summary: COVID-19 samples, acute and convalescent, were from the United States, Italy and Spain. PBMCs, B-cell-depleted T cells, or T cells provided the cDNA or gDNA that made up the material.

Authors' analysis steps: Amplifying reference gene primers gave estimates of nucleated cell counts. Some clones are missing from TCRdb's copy, which holds only in-frame ones; the method was immunoSEQ multiplex PCR. V and J calls and clone size are copied from that table; D and trimming were computed from the DNA. The repertoire holds 200,000 to 250,000 clones, with roughly 82% as singletons. This TCR came from an elderly man with acute or convalescent COVID-19. The sequencing input was peripheral blood.

CDR3 region: CASSLGAARADEQFF. The CDR3 nucleotides are TGTGCCAGCAGCTTAGGGGCCGCCAGGGCCGACGAGCAGTTCTTC. V usage is TRBV7-8 and J usage is TRBJ2-1, with D tentatively TRBD1 (5 bases). The germline CDR1 and CDR2 sequences are SGHVS and FQNEAQ. The germline V and J ends were trimmed by 1 base and 10 bases, with 17 bases remaining between them. The CDR3 sequence is 15 residues long.